The 19 T cell receptor beta chains reported below all come from one sample, sequenced in a study of response to subunit inactivated influenza vaccine. TCRdb recomputed calls from the RT-PCR reads with MiXCR, one row per CDR3 protein. Of 650,000 or so distinct CDR3 sequences in the sample, less than 15% were seen once. Sequences were derived from PBMCs from blood, sampled 14 to 15 days before vaccination. These receptors all come from a middle-aged man who received an inactivated influenza vaccine.

This rearrangement joins TRBV7-9 to TRBJ1-6, with D perhaps TRBD1 (5 bases). Trimming removed 4 bases from V and 7 bases from J, with 14 bases in between. This CDR3 contains 15 residues. In germline, CDR1 is SEHNR, CDR2 FQNEAQ (reference sequence). CDR3 sequence (DNA): TGTGCCAGCAGCTCAGGCCTGACAGCCAATTCACCCCTCCACTTT. The encoded protein is CASSSGLTANSPLHF.

V usage is TRBV27 and J usage is TRBJ2-6; D is unresolved. The CDR3 is made up of 17 amino acids. Per germline, CDR1 MNHEY and CDR2 SMNVEV (reference sequence). V was clipped by 3 bases and J by 2 bases, with 14 bases between them. This CDR3 reads CASSFYWSLTGANVLTF. In DNA, the CDR3 is TGTGCCAGCAGTTTTTATTGGTCACTCACTGGGGCCAACGTCCTGACTTTC.

The V gene is TRBV5-1, the J gene TRBJ2-1; D possibly corresponds to TRBD2 (6 bases). The CDR3 extends over 14 amino acids. Looked up from germline, CDR1 is SGHRS and CDR2 is YFSETQ. The V and J ends lost 7 bases and 8 bases respectively, with 19 bases between them. Here the CDR3 DNA reads TGCGCCAGCCTCCGGGACTCTCTCTCTCATGAGCAGTTCTTC. It is translated as CASLRDSLSHEQFF.

CDR3 loop: CASSPSWGPALETQYF. Here the CDR3 DNA reads TGTGCCAGCAGCCCCAGTTGGGGCCCCGCATTGGAGACCCAGTACTTC. V and J are TRBV7-2 and TRBJ2-5; TRBD1 might be the D (5 bases). CDR1 and CDR2 (germline): SGHTA, FQGNSA. Trimming took off 5 bases at V and 5 bases at J, with 21 bases between the two ends. This CDR3 spans 16 amino acids.

This clonotype has only a few counts. The chain combines TRBV29-1 with TRBJ1-3, with D possibly matching TRBD1 (6 bases). The CDR3 has 13 residues. Trimming removed 3 bases from V and 4 bases from J, with 10 bases in between. The germline gives CDR1 SQVTM, CDR2 ANQGSEA. CDR3 amino acids: CSVDLGQGNTIYF. DNA for the CDR3: TGCAGCGTTGACCTAGGACAGGGAAACACCATATATTTT.

This clonotype was found a few times. Here the CDR3 reads CASSREGQNEQFF. The CDR3 DNA is TGTGCCAGCTCACGGGAGGGTCAAAATGAGCAGTTCTTC. The chain employs TRBV18 and TRBJ2-1; 7 bases line up with TRBD2. Per the germline V gene, CDR1 is KGHSH and CDR2 is LQKENI. The CDR3 sequence is 13 residues long. The J segment lost 7 bases and the V segment lost 4 bases, leaving 4 bases of the junction unmatched.

The chain couples TRBV12-3 or TRBV12-4 to TRBJ2-5; a weak D match, TRBD1 (6 bases). V was clipped by 5 bases and J by 3 bases, with 19 bases between them. The CDR3 spans 16 residues. Written as DNA, the CDR3 is TGTGCCAGCAGTCCTTGGCCCCGGACAGAGAAAGAGACCCAGTACTTC. This encodes CASSPWPRTEKETQYF.

CDR3 in DNA: TGCGCCAGCCTAGCCGGACTAGCAGTGGGCACGCAGTATTTT. This sequence encodes CASLAGLAVGTQYF. The J gene is TRBJ2-3, the V gene TRBV10-2; TRBD2 agrees at 8 bases. The CDR3 runs to 14 residues. Germline loops: CDR1 WSHSY, CDR2 SAAADI. The junction had 13 bases not matched to a gene; V was cut back by 8 bases and J by 9 bases.

The chain uses TRBV2 and TRBJ1-3, with no clear D. The V gene's germline CDR1 is SNHLY and CDR2 FYNNEI. The V end was cut by 1 base, the J end by 2 bases, with 12 bases between. The CDR3 contains 16 residues. CDR3 sequence reads: CASSEGRERAGNTIYF. CDR3 nucleotide sequence: TGTGCCAGCAGTGAAGGTCGGGAAAGGGCTGGAAACACCATATATTTT.

J is TRBJ2-7 and V is TRBV18, with D unclear. V was pared by 0 bases and J by 1 base, with 10 bases between. Germline loops: CDR1 KGHSH, CDR2 LQKENI. This CDR3 spans 15 amino acids. CDR3 bases: TGTGCCAGCTCACCACCGTTAGAGCCTTCCTACGAGCAGTACTTC. Amino acid sequence: CASSPPLEPSYEQYF.

This clonotype was recorded at least ten times. The chain combines TRBV28 with TRBJ2-3; TRBD1 aligns across 9 bases. Germline trimming cut 5 bases from V and 5 bases from J; bases unmatched to any gene: 8. Germline V CDR1 and CDR2: MDHEN, SYDVKM. This CDR3 comprises 15 residues. The CDR3 nucleotides are TGTGCCAGCAGTCGCCCGGGACAGGGCGTAGATACGCAGTATTTT. Translating it yields CASSRPGQGVDTQYF. The full variable domain, with the rest looked up from reference TRBV28 and TRBJ2-3, is DVKVTQSSRYLVKRTGEKVFLECVQDMDHENMFWYRQDPGLGLRLIYFSYDVKMKEKGDIPEGYSVSREKKERFSLILESASTNQTSMYLCASSRPGQGVDTQYFGPGTRLTVL.

There are many counts of this clonotype. CDR3 bases: TGCGCCAGCAGCTTGAATTCCGTCATGAACACCGGGGAGCTGTTTTTT. This translates into CASSLNSVMNTGELFF. The V gene is TRBV5-1, the J gene TRBJ2-2; D is unclear. V lost 1 base to trimming and J lost 1 base, with 11 bases between them. Germline CDR1 SGHRS, CDR2 YFSETQ. The CDR3 spans 16 residues.

The chain is built from TRBV6-5 and TRBJ2-7, with 9 bases lining up with TRBD1. The junction had 5 bases not matched to a gene; V was cut back by 2 bases and J by 3 bases. The CDR3 sequence is 15 residues long. The germline gives CDR1 MNHEY, CDR2 SVGAGI. The CDR3 DNA is TGTGCCAGCAGTTACGAGGACAGGGGTGACTACGAGCAGTACTTC. It encodes CASSYEDRGDYEQYF.

The table lists this clonotype with a few counts. CDR3 in amino acids: CASSYSQGNRQFF. CDR3 coding DNA: TGTGCCAGCAGTTACTCCCAGGGGAATCGGCAGTTCTTC. This chain uses TRBV6-5 with TRBJ2-1; perhaps TRBD1 as D (6 bases). Germline CDR1 reads MNHEY; CDR2 reads SVGAGI. V was cut by 0 bases and J by 12 bases, with 12 bases left in between. The CDR3 totals 13 residues.

V and J are TRBV24-1 and TRBJ2-7; D is possibly TRBD1 (5 bases). The CDR3 loop spans 15 amino acids. Trimming took off 1 base at V and 2 bases at J, with 11 bases between the two ends. Germline CDR1 KGHDR, CDR2 SFDVKD. The CDR3 protein is CATSDFKDNTYEQYF. The CDR3 bases are TGTGCCACCAGTGATTTCAAGGACAACACCTACGAGCAGTACTTC.

The chain carries TRBV10-3 and TRBJ2-7, with D unclear. V lost 8 bases and J 3 bases, leaving 8 bases between the germline ends. The length of the CDR3 is 11 residues. Germline values: CDR1 ENHRY, CDR2 SYGVKD. The CDR3 region is CAISELYEQYF. Written as DNA, the CDR3 is TGTGCCATCTCAGAACTCTACGAGCAGTACTTC.

The chain employs TRBV20-1 and TRBJ2-7, with D maybe TRBD2 (6 bases). The CDR3 covers 14 residues. V was clipped by 3 bases and J by 3 bases, with 15 bases between them. Germline CDR1 and CDR2: DFQATT and SNEGSKA (reference sequence). This chain's CDR3 is CSASRASEFYEQYF. In DNA form, the CDR3 reads TGCAGTGCTAGTAGGGCTAGCGAGTTCTACGAGCAGTACTTC.

The chain joins TRBV20-1 to TRBJ2-1, with D perhaps given as TRBD1 or TRBD2 (5 bases each). Deletions cut 6 bases from V and 7 bases from J, with 19 bases between. The CDR3 runs 14 residues. CDR1 and CDR2 from the germline V gene are DFQATT and SNEGSKA (reference sequence). CDR3 sequence reads: CSALTEGSLNEQFF. CDR3 sequence (DNA): TGCAGTGCCTTGACAGAGGGTTCGTTGAATGAGCAGTTCTTC.

J is TRBJ2-1 and V is TRBV24-1, with D perhaps TRBD2 (6 bases). CDR1 is KGHDR, CDR2 SFDVKD, per germline. Trimming took off 4 bases at V and 8 bases at J, with 20 bases between the two ends. This CDR3 spans 16 amino acids. CDR3 sequence: CATSDPSGLPGDEQFF. The CDR3 DNA reads as TGTGCCACCAGTGACCCAAGCGGGCTCCCGGGCGATGAGCAGTTCTTC.